Listed here is a single T cell receptor (beta chain). The source of the sample is a study of blood T cell repertoires in COVID-19. Whole-study context: Donors in the United States, Italy and Spain gave samples during acute or convalescent COVID-19. T cells, B-cell-depleted T cells, or PBMCs supplied cDNA or gDNA.

Germline CDR1 and CDR2: WNHNN and SYGVQD (reference sequence). The CDR3 is made up of 15 amino acids. V dropped 11 bases and J dropped 0 bases, with 19 bases sitting between them. Per the authors' pipeline: Amplified reference gene primers provided the basis for estimating nucleated cell counts. TCRdb keeps only in-frame clones here, not all; method: immunoSEQ multiplex PCR. V, J and clone size are taken as reported in that table, and D and trimming were inferred from the DNA itself. The sample yields 150,000 to 200,000 clones, 70% to 90% seen once. This chain links TRBV10-1 with TRBJ1-2; D is unclear. The sequencing sample was made of peripheral blood. This sequence originates from a man aged 18 to 30 who had recovered from COVID-19. CDR3 coding DNA: TGCGCCTGCCGACCGAACAGCCCTTCTAACTATGGCTACACCTTC. Its protein product is CACRPNSPSNYGYTF.